This is a list of T cell receptor beta chains from one sample in a study of T cell repertoires in cytomegalovirus infection. TCRdb called the reads again in MiXCR, with one record for every CDR3 protein. This sample carries fewer than 550,000 distinct CDR3 sequences, more than 20% of them seen once, and the ten largest clones take approximately 13%. The sample taken for sequencing was PBMCs. All receptors come from a human donor in good health (CMV status not recorded). Some clones in this sample may be carry-over from other donors' samples. The CDR3 runs from the conserved cysteine through the conserved F or W. D genes are given only for firm matches. Some rows mark clone size as missing; the rest say once, few, many or name a class of expanded clone.

CDR3	V	size	D
CAISVAEGPWDEQFF	TRBV10-3	few	-
CASSLLREGLYNEQFF	TRBV5-6	-	TRBD2
CASRPSRDKENYGYTF	TRBV12-3/TRBV12-4	few	-
CASSLAGLASSTDTQYF	TRBV7-8	many	TRBD2
CSVEGVTGSDTEAFF	TRBV29-1	-	TRBD1
CASSLSGNQPQHF	TRBV7-2	many	-
CASSTLVRAKNIQYF	TRBV2	-	-
CASSIPTVRFQPQHF	TRBV19	few	-
CASSGDRALYEQYF	TRBV7-9	few	TRBD1
CAWSSPGAGIPIYGYTF	TRBV30	-	-
CASSLSSGRYSEQYF	TRBV7-8	many	TRBD2
CSARGTAGGPLNEQFF	TRBV20-1	-	TRBD2
CASSLLPSTDTQYF	TRBV7-2	many	-
CASSLGSHTEAFF	TRBV7-9	few	-
CAWSLASAQQFF	TRBV30	few	-
CASSLLLAESYEQYF	TRBV28	few	-
CASSPMGGRGNNEQFF	TRBV6-4	-	TRBD2
CATSSGLQETQYF	TRBV24-1	-	-
CASSLRAGGNGQFF	TRBV27	-	TRBD1
CASSPKQGDYSPLHF	TRBV6-6	few	TRBD1
CSVGGLAGGDTQYF	TRBV29-1	-	TRBD2
CASKVSNSNQPQHF	TRBV6-1	few	-
CASSFREGLYGYTF	TRBV6-1	-	-
CTSSPGQVMNTEAFF	TRBV11-2	-	TRBD1
CASSYSLAGNNEQFF	TRBV6-5	-	TRBD2
CASSEFEGKPQHF	TRBV2	-	-
CASTLQGASPEAFF	TRBV28	-	TRBD1
CASSPPGLLTESGELFF	TRBV7-9	few	-
CASGGGVYNEQFF	TRBV12-3/TRBV12-4	many	TRBD2
CASSYPLSGTHQNIQYF	TRBV6-2/TRBV6-3	few	-
CSGRLGETDTQYF	TRBV20-1	-	-
CASSLVQGYAAEAFF	TRBV11-3	many	-
CASSQRGYATDTQYF	TRBV12-3/TRBV12-4	-	-
CASSLAPVSSNYGYTF	TRBV7-3	few	-
CASSYSIPGAPNTEAFF	TRBV6-5	few	-
CASSSLVASYNEQFF	TRBV7-9	-	-
CASSSWAGEGSQGETQYF	TRBV7-2	-	TRBD2
CASSLWTGGVGGNQPQHF	TRBV27	-	TRBD1
CASSERGTWDNHNEQFF	TRBV12-3/TRBV12-4	-	-
CASSLGGPLKNIQYF	TRBV7-2	-	-
CAWSPTGGTGELFF	TRBV30	few	TRBD1
CASSPLGILFDIQYF	TRBV11-2	few	-
CASSLAIGGRGTEAFF	TRBV7-8	many	-
CASSQDPYEQYF	TRBV14	-	-
CASSYEIAGVNTGELFF	TRBV2	-	TRBD2
CASSFRLAGGSGANVLTF	TRBV5-4	few	TRBD2
CASSYRTGSDQPQHF	TRBV5-5	-	TRBD1
CASSTSGVNYGYTF	TRBV9	few	-
CASSLGPAEKLFF	TRBV5-1	few	-
CASSSSRGIRAKNIQYF	TRBV11-2	-	-
CASSGTSGRKETQYF	TRBV28	many	TRBD2
CASSLLPGAGNQPQHF	TRBV7-6	few	-
CASSQAGTSPGKQYF	TRBV14	-	-